This T cell receptor (beta chain) was captured by sequencing in a study of blood T cell repertoires in COVID-19. Study-wide context: Acute and convalescent COVID-19 specimens originated in the United States, Italy and Spain. T cells, B-cell-depleted T cells, or PBMCs supplied cDNA or gDNA.

V gave up 5 bases and J gave up 3 bases, with 14 bases separating them. This CDR3 spans 14 amino acids. CDR1 and CDR2 (germline): SGHRS, YFSETQ. In the original workflow: Researchers report that nucleated cell counts were estimated from reference gene primer amplification. Profiled with immunoSEQ multiplex PCR; TCRdb holds only in-frame clones, not every one. Clonal size and the V and J genes are those of that table, whereas D and trimming came from the DNA. The data show 200,000 to 300,000 clones, roughly 91% seen once. This sequence was found in a young man with COVID-19, enrolled during active disease. The sequenced sample consisted of peripheral blood. V gene TRBV5-1 combines with J gene TRBJ1-2; D may be TRBD1 (5 bases). In nucleotides, the CDR3 is TGCGCCAGCAGGCCCCCAGGGCAATACTATGGCTACACCTTC. This gives the protein CASRPPGQYYGYTF.